Following are 32 T cell receptor beta chains from one sample sequenced in a study of cytomegalovirus exposure and HLA in healthy donors (dated by TCRdb to about 2017). The library came from the immunoSEQ multiplex PCR assay. For the multiplex PCR, a mixture combining 60 forward primers for TCR Vbeta segments and 13 reverse primers for TCR Jbeta segments was used. TCRdb provides this immuneACCESS table in a form limited to in-frame rearrangements. Some clones are lacking; in checked studies, under half of them reflect an unresolved V gene, and why the rest are absent is not known. For this sample there are 150,000 to 200,000 clones; 70% to 80% appear just once. The ten biggest clones cover approximately 1.4% of the sample. Sequences were obtained from PBMCs. These receptors all stem from a woman aged 45-59 years in good health and CMV-seronegative.

The CDR3 DNA follows: TGTGCCAGCTTACAGGGATCTGGAAACACCATATATTTT. This encodes CASLQGSGNTIYF. The chain combines TRBV18 with TRBJ1-3; D possibly corresponds to TRBD1 (6 bases). Trimming left V 7 bases short and J 1 base short, with 8 bases between. CDR3 length: 13 amino acids. The germline gives CDR1 KGHSH, CDR2 LQKENI.

This clone was seen more than once but under ten times. V is TRBV13 and J is TRBJ2-5; a possible D gene is TRBD2 (6 bases). Trimming stripped 5 bases from V and 11 bases from J, with 15 bases between. The CDR3 sequence is 12 residues long. CDR1 and CDR2 from the germline V gene are PRHDT and FYEKMQ (reference sequence). CDR3 loop: CASSNRGDEQYF. DNA of the CDR3: TGTGCCAGCAGCAACCGCGGGGATGAGCAGTACTTC. Full variable domain (missing parts from reference TRBV13 and TRBJ2-5): AAGVIQSPRHLIKEKRETATLKCYPIPRHDTVYWYQQGPGQDPQFLISFYEKMQSDKGSIPDRFSAQQFSDYHSELNMSSLELGDSALYFCASSNRGDEQYFGPGTRLLVL.

This chain joins TRBV5-1 and TRBJ2-3; 8 nucleotides line up with TRBD1. CDR1 SGHRS and CDR2 YFSETQ come from the germline V gene. The CDR3 has 15 amino acids. V lost 4 bases to trimming and J lost 1 base; unmatched junction nucleotides: 5. The CDR3 DNA reads as TGCGCCAGCAGCCCTTTGACAGGGGGCACAGATACGCAGTATTTT. Translating it yields CASSPLTGGTDTQYF.

This clone was seen more than once but under ten times. The gene calls are TRBV10-2 and TRBJ1-6, with D maybe TRBD1 (6 bases). Trimming removed 4 bases at V and 6 bases at J, with 10 bases between. The CDR3 runs to 14 residues. Germline-derived CDR1 and CDR2 are WSHSY and SAAADI. CDR3 sequence reads: CASSVQGGNSPLHF. The CDR3 DNA follows: TGCGCCAGCAGTGTACAGGGTGGTAATTCACCCCTCCACTTT.

The chain links TRBV14 to TRBJ1-1; perhaps TRBD1 as D (5 bases). CDR1 and CDR2 (germline): SGHDN, FVKESK. Trimming pared 4 bases from V and 5 bases from J, leaving 17 bases between. This CDR3 contains 15 residues. CDR3 amino acids: CASSPRAGIGTEAFF. The CDR3 bases are TGTGCCAGCAGCCCCCGCGCAGGGATCGGAACTGAAGCTTTCTTT.

CDR3 coding DNA: TGTGCCAGCACCGCCATAGCATCCATGAACACTGAAGCTTTCTTT. Its translation: CASTAIASMNTEAFF. The chain links TRBV5-8 to TRBJ1-1; D not certain. CDR1 and CDR2 (germline): SGHTS, YDEGEE. CDR3 length: 15 residues. Trimming stripped 6 bases from V and 0 bases from J, with 15 bases between.

The chain has TRBV4-2 and TRBJ2-1; TRBD2 matches at 14 bases. The CDR3 totals 19 residues. Germline V gene data show CDR1 as LGHNA and CDR2 as YNFKEQ. Trimming took 0 bases from V and 9 from J; bases not matched to a gene: 13. For the CDR3, the DNA is TGTGCCAGCAGCCAAGATCTGGGGACTAGCGGGAGAAGTTTAGGTGAGCAGTTCTTC. It is translated as CASSQDLGTSGRSLGEQFF.

The V call is TRBV19, the J call TRBJ1-5; 9 nucleotides line up with TRBD1. From germline, CDR1 is LNHDA and CDR2 SQIVND (reference sequence). CDR3 length: 16 amino acids. J was trimmed by 5 bases and V by 0 bases; bases with no gene match: 5. CDR3: CASSIEGTGRDQPQHF. The CDR3 nucleotides are TGTGCCAGTAGTATAGAGGGGACAGGGCGAGATCAGCCCCAGCATTTT. The full variable domain, its missing parts supplied by reference TRBV19 and TRBJ1-5, is DGGITQSPKYLFRKEGQNVTLSCEQNLNHDAMYWYRQDPGQGLRLIYYSQIVNDFQKGDIAEGYSVSREKKESFPLTVTSAQKNPTAFYLCASSIEGTGRDQPQHFGDGTRLSIL.

This CDR3 is CASSIEGQQYSGNTIYF. CDR3 sequence (DNA): TGCGCCAGCAGCATAGAAGGACAGCAGTACTCTGGAAACACCATATATTTT. The chain has TRBV5-1 and TRBJ1-3; a weak D match, TRBD1 (6 bases). The CDR3 is 17 amino acids. From germline, CDR1 is SGHRS and CDR2 YFSETQ. V dropped 4 bases and J dropped 0 bases, with 17 bases sitting between them.

The table lists this clone with a few counts. V usage is TRBV5-1 and J usage is TRBJ2-7; TRBD1 might be the D (9 bases). Germline V lookup: CDR1 SGHRS, CDR2 YFSETQ. The CDR3 is 19 residues long. Trimming took off 0 bases at V and 0 bases at J, with 22 bases between the two ends. The CDR3 loop reads CASSLEGQGRLAHSYEQYF. The CDR3 coding sequence is TGCGCCAGCAGCTTGGAGGGACAGGGAAGACTAGCGCACTCCTACGAGCAGTACTTC.

The V and J genes are TRBV18 and TRBJ2-1, with 12 bases matching TRBD2. CDR1 KGHSH and CDR2 LQKENI come from the germline V gene. With 6 bases clipped from V and 5 bases from J, the junction kept 5 bases outside the gene matches. This CDR3 spans 15 amino acids. The CDR3 DNA reads as TGTGCCAGCTCCGAGACTAGCGGGGGTGACAATGAGCAGTTCTTC. Its translation: CASSETSGGDNEQFF.

The V call is TRBV6-5, the J call TRBJ1-4; D gene uncertain. The germline V gene encodes CDR1 MNHEY and CDR2 SVGAGI. The germline V and J ends were trimmed by 2 bases and 10 bases, with 5 bases remaining between them. The CDR3 has 11 residues. The chain's CDR3 is CASSYAGKLFF. As DNA, the CDR3 is TGTGCCAGCAGTTACGCGGGAAAACTGTTTTTT.

The chain recombines TRBV19 with TRBJ2-3; 9 positions agree with TRBD1. The germline gives CDR1 LNHDA, CDR2 SQIVND (reference sequence). This CDR3 comprises 17 residues. V trimming: 9 bases; J trimming: 2 bases; junction bases outside the gene matches: 15. The CDR3 loop reads CASSGTGRLVFTDTQYF. CDR3 nucleotides: TGTGCCAGCTCCGGGACAGGGAGGTTGGTTTTCACAGATACGCAGTATTTT.

This clone was seen a single time. This rearrangement joins TRBV7-2 to TRBJ2-5, with a possible D match to TRBD2 (5 bases). The CDR3 runs to 14 residues. CDR1 SGHTA and CDR2 FQGNSA come from the germline V gene. V gave up 6 bases and J gave up 0 bases, with 11 bases separating them. The CDR3 reads CASSRGIYQETQYF. CDR3 bases: TGTGCCAGCAGTCGGGGTATATACCAAGAGACCCAGTACTTC.

The V call is TRBV9, the J call TRBJ2-4, with D tentatively TRBD2 (6 bases). The CDR3 length is 21 residues. Looked up from germline, CDR1 is SGDLS and CDR2 is YYNGEE. The V end was cut by 3 bases, the J end by 0 bases, with 28 bases between. CDR3 loop: CASSEGGAFPDHDLAKNIQYF. DNA of the CDR3: TGTGCCAGCAGCGAAGGAGGGGCGTTCCCCGACCATGACCTAGCCAAAAACATTCAGTACTTC.

The CDR3 loop is CASSVYSNQPQHF. The CDR3 DNA is TGTGCCAGCAGCGTCTATAGCAATCAGCCCCAGCATTTT. The rearrangement uses TRBV9 and TRBJ1-5; D not resolved. Germline CDR1 SGDLS, CDR2 YYNGEE. This CDR3 comprises 13 residues. V dropped 2 bases and J dropped 0 bases, with 3 bases sitting between them.

The CDR3 DNA reads as TGTGCCACCCGGACAGGCGAAAGCTCCTACGAGCAGTACTTC. Translated: CATRTGESSYEQYF. The J gene is TRBJ2-7, the V gene TRBV28, with 7 bases matching TRBD1. J gave up 0 bases and V 10 bases, and 9 bases lay outside the gene matches. The CDR3 is made up of 14 amino acids. Germline-derived CDR1 and CDR2 are MDHEN and SYDVKM.

This rearrangement joins TRBV7-9 to TRBJ1-4; 8 nucleotides match TRBD1. The CDR3 spans 16 residues. CDR1 and CDR2 (germline): SEHNR, FQNEAQ (reference sequence). The V gene end was trimmed by 5 bases and the J gene end by 5 bases; junction bases not matched to a gene: 10. In DNA form, the CDR3 reads TGTGCCAGCAGCCCGCGGACAGGGAGGAGGAATGAAAAACTGTTTTTT. Its translation: CASSPRTGRRNEKLFF.

J is TRBJ1-4 and V is TRBV29-1; D not resolved. Trimming pared 4 bases from V and 5 bases from J, leaving 8 bases between. CDR3 length: 12 amino acids. Germline V lookup: CDR1 SQVTM, CDR2 ANQGSEA. The CDR3 bases are TGCAGCGTTGGGAGGTCGAATGAAAAACTGTTTTTT. Translated: CSVGRSNEKLFF.

This clone was seen more than once but under ten times. The V call is TRBV2, the J call TRBJ2-7; maybe TRBD2 (6 bases). The V gene's germline CDR1 is SNHLY and CDR2 FYNNEI. The CDR3 spans 13 residues. V was cut by 7 bases and J by 2 bases, with 12 bases left in between. CDR3 region: CASKERAAYEQYF. For the CDR3, the DNA is TGTGCCAGCAAAGAGCGGGCAGCCTACGAGCAGTACTTC.

The chain carries TRBV9 and TRBJ2-1, with TRBD2 matching over 10 bases. The CDR3 length is 16 residues. Germline assignment: CDR1 SGDLS and CDR2 YYNGEE. The trim removed 3 bases at V and 3 bases at J, leaving 6 bases unmatched. DNA for the CDR3: TGTGCCAGCAGCGAACGGACTAGCGGAGTCTACAATGAGCAGTTCTTC. This translates into CASSERTSGVYNEQFF.

This chain links TRBV18 with TRBJ2-2; possibly TRBD1 for D (6 bases). CDR1 KGHSH and CDR2 LQKENI come from the germline V gene. The CDR3 contains 14 residues. Trimming stripped 5 bases from V and 0 bases from J, with 7 bases between. The CDR3 sequence is CASSGQTNTGELFF. CDR3 DNA: TGTGCCAGCTCAGGACAGACGAACACCGGGGAGCTGTTTTTT.

The chain couples TRBV10-1 to TRBJ2-2, with D possibly matching TRBD2 (6 bases). The CDR3 totals 14 residues. Germline loops: CDR1 WNHNN, CDR2 SYGVQD (reference sequence). Trimming removed 8 bases at V and 2 bases at J, with 12 bases between. Here the CDR3 DNA reads TGCGCCAGCCCTTTCGGGGGTAACACCGGGGAGCTGTTTTTT. Translation gives CASPFGGNTGELFF.

V gene TRBV14 combines with J gene TRBJ2-7; 8 nucleotides line up with TRBD1. The CDR3 consists of 13 residues. The trim removed 2 bases at V and 6 bases at J, leaving 3 bases unmatched. CDR1 is SGHDN and CDR2 is FVKESK in the germline V gene. CDR3 loop: CASSQYTGGEQYF. The DNA for the CDR3 is TGTGCCAGCAGCCAATACACAGGGGGCGAGCAGTACTTC.

The V gene is TRBV5-1, the J gene TRBJ1-3, with TRBD1 as a possible D gene (6 bases). V was clipped by 4 bases and J by 2 bases, with 13 bases between them. The CDR3 is 15 residues long. Germline V gives CDR1 SGHRS, CDR2 YFSETQ. CDR3: CASSLRGSAGNTIYF. The CDR3 DNA reads as TGCGCCAGCAGCCTCAGGGGTTCAGCTGGAAACACCATATATTTT.

A few counts support this clone. The V call is TRBV4-3, the J call TRBJ1-2, with 8 nucleotides matching TRBD1. CDR3 length equals 16 residues. The V gene end was trimmed by 6 bases and the J gene end by 4 bases; junction bases not matched to a gene: 13. The germline gives CDR1 LGHNA, CDR2 YSLEER. CDR3 coding DNA: TGCGCCAGCAGGGGAAGGTGGGCAGGGGGCTTCTATGGCTACACCTTC. This encodes CASRGRWAGGFYGYTF.

The sample holds many counts of this clone. The J gene is TRBJ1-1, the V gene TRBV7-6; D is unresolved. Per germline, CDR1 SGHVS and CDR2 FNYEAQ. The CDR3 consists of 14 residues. V was cut by 4 bases and J by 4 bases, with 13 bases left in between. The CDR3 sequence is CASSSSFRSTEAFF. Written as DNA, the CDR3 is TGTGCCAGCAGCTCATCATTCAGAAGCACTGAAGCTTTCTTT.

The J gene is TRBJ1-4, the V gene TRBV5-5; 8 bases are a match to TRBD1. V was clipped by 4 bases and J by 5 bases; unmatched bases: 7. The germline V gene has CDR1 SGHKS and CDR2 YYEKEE (reference sequence). There are 15 residues in the CDR3. The CDR3 DNA reads as TGTGCCAGCAGCAGAGGACAGGGAGGAAATGAAAAACTGTTTTTT. This gives the protein CASSRGQGGNEKLFF.

The chain uses TRBV7-3 and TRBJ2-1; the D is unclear. Germline lookup yields CDR1 SGHTA and CDR2 FQGTGA. The CDR3 loop spans 13 amino acids. V was pared by 4 bases and J by 4 bases, with 8 bases between. The CDR3: CASSSGAYNEQFF. CDR3 coding DNA: TGTGCCAGCAGCTCCGGAGCTTACAATGAGCAGTTCTTC.

This clone came up a few times. V is TRBV5-6 and J is TRBJ1-5; D is unresolved. The CDR3 totals 13 residues. V was cut by 2 bases and J by 3 bases, with 6 bases left in between. Germline CDR1 is SGHDT and CDR2 is YYEEEE. The CDR3 spells CASSFSPNQPQHF. The CDR3 region has the DNA TGTGCCAGCAGCTTCTCTCCCAATCAGCCCCAGCATTTT.

The gene calls are TRBV9 and TRBJ2-7; 9 positions agree with TRBD2. With V trimmed by 2 bases and J by 4 bases, 7 bases remained unmatched. This CDR3 contains 15 residues. Germline CDR1 reads SGDLS; CDR2 reads YYNGEE. In DNA, the CDR3 is TGTGCCAGCAGCGTCGCGACTAGCGGTATGTACGAGCAGTACTTC. Encoded protein: CASSVATSGMYEQYF.

The chain is built from TRBV4-1 and TRBJ2-7, with a weak D call TRBD2 (7 bases). The CDR3 covers 16 residues. Germline V gene lookup returns CDR1 MGHRA and CDR2 YSYEKL. Trimming took 3 bases from V and 2 from J, leaving 17 bases between them. DNA of the CDR3: TGCGCCAGCAGCCAGGAGGGGGGGGTTTCGACCTACGAGCAGTACTTC. It is translated as CASSQEGGVSTYEQYF.